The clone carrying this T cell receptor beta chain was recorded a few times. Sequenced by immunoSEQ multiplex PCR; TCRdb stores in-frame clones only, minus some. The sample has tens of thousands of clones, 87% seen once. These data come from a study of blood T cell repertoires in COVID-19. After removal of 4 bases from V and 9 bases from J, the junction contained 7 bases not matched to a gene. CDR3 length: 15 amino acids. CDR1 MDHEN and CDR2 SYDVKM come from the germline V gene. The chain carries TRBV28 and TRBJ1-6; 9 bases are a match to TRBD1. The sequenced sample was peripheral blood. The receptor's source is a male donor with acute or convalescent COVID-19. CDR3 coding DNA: TGTGCCAGCAGTTCAGGACAGGGGTTGAGTTCACCCCTCCACTTT. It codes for CASSSGQGLSSPLHF.